This T cell receptor (beta chain) was profiled in a study of CD8 T cells in Susac syndrome. Germline V gene lookup returns CDR1 MNHEY and CDR2 SVGEGT. Unmatched junction bases numbered 8, after V lost 7 bases and J lost 3 bases. CDR3 size: 14 residues. Random hexamers served to reverse transcribe roughly 0.45 to 1 ug RNA. TCRdb re-analysed the immunoSEQ multiplex PCR reads in MiXCR, keeping a single row per CDR3 protein. The top ten clones hold over 0.05% of a sample with just over 300,000 distinct CDR3 sequences, about 91% of them seen once. Sequenced: CD4+ T cells from PBMCs. The V gene is TRBV6-2 or TRBV6-3, the J gene TRBJ2-5; 7 bases are shared with TRBD1. The clonotype comes from a human donor with multiple sclerosis. CDR3 amino acids: CASTPTGKKETQYF. The CDR3 nucleotides read TGTGCCAGCACCCCGACAGGGAAAAAAGAGACCCAGTACTTC.